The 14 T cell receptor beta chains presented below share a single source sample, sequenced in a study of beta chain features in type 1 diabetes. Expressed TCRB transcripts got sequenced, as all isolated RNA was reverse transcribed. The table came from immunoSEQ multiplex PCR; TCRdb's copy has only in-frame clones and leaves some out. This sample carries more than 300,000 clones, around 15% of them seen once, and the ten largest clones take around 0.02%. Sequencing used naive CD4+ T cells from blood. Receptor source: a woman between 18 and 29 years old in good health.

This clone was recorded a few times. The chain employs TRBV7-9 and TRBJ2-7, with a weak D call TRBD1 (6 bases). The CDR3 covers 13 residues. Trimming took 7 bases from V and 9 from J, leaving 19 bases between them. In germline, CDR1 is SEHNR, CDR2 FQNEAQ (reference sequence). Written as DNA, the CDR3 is TGTGCCAGCACCCCGAACCAACAGGGTATGCAGTACTTC. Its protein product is CASTPNQQGMQYF.

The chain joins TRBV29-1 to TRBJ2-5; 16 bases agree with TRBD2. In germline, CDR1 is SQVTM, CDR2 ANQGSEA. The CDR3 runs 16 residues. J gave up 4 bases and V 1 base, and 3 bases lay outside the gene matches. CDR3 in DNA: TGCAGCGTTGAAGGTGGGACTAGCGGGAGGGGAGAGACCCAGTACTTC. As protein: CSVEGGTSGRGETQYF.

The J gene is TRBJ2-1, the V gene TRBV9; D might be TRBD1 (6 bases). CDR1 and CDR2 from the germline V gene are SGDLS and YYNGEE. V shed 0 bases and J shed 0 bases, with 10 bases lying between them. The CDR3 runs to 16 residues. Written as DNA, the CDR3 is TGTGCCAGCAGCGTAGTCACAGGGAGCTCCTACAATGAGCAGTTCTTC. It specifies CASSVVTGSSYNEQFF. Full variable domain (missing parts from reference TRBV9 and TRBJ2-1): DSGVTQTPKHLITATGQRVTLRCSPRSGDLSVYWYQQSLDQGLQFLIQYYNGEERAKGNILERFSAQQFPDLHSELNLSSLELGDSALYFCASSVVTGSSYNEQFFGPGTRLTVL.

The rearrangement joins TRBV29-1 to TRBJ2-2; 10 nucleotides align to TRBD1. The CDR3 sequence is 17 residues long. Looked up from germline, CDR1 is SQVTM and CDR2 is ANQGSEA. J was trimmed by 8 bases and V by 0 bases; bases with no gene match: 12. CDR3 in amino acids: CSVEEYPGQGSGGELFF. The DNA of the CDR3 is TGCAGCGTTGAAGAATACCCGGGACAGGGGAGTGGGGGGGAGCTGTTTTTT.

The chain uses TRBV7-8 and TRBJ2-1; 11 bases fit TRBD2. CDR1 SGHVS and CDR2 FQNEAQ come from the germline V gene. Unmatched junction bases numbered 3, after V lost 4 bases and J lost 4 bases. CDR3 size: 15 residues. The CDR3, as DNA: TGTGCCAGCAGCTCCAGACTAGCGGGGTACAATGAGCAGTTCTTC. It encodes CASSSRLAGYNEQFF.

The CDR3 nucleotides read TGTGCCAGCAGCCAGGGGCGGAGGAGCTCTGGAAACACCATATATTTT. Translating it yields CASSQGRRSSGNTIYF. The V and J genes are TRBV11-2 and TRBJ1-3, with D possibly being TRBD1 (6 bases). V dropped 5 bases and J dropped 0 bases, with 14 bases sitting between them. This CDR3 region has 16 residues. CDR1 SGHAT and CDR2 FQNNGV come from the germline V gene.

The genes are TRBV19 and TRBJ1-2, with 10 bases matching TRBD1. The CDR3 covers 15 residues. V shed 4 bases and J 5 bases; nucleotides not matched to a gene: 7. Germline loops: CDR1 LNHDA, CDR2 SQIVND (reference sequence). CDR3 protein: CASSTSMGQGYGYTF. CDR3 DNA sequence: TGTGCCAGTAGTACTTCTATGGGACAGGGGTATGGCTACACCTTC.

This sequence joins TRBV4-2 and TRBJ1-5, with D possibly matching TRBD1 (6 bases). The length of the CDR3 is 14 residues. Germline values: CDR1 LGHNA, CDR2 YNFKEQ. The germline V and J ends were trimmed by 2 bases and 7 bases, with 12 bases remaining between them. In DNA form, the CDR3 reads TGTGCCAGCAGCCAAAGACAGGTATCACAGCCCCAGCATTTT. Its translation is CASSQRQVSQPQHF.

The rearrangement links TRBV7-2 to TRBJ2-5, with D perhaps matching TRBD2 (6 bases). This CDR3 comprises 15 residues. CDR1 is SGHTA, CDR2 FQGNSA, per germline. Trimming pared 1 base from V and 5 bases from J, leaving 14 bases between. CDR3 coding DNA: TGTGCCAGCAGCTTAGGCGGGCCCCGGGGGGAGACCCAGTACTTC. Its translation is CASSLGGPRGETQYF.

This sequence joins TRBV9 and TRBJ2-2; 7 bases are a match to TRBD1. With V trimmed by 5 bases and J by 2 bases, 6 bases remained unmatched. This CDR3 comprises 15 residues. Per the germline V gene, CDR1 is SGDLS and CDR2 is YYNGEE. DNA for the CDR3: TGTGCCAGCAGTGCACAGGGGACCAACACCGGGGAGCTGTTTTTT. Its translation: CASSAQGTNTGELFF.

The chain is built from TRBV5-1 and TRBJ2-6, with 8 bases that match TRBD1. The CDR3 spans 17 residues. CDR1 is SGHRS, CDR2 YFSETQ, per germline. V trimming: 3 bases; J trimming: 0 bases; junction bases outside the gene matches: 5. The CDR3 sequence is CASSWTGQGSGANVLTF. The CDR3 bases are TGCGCCAGCAGCTGGACCGGACAGGGCTCTGGGGCCAACGTCCTGACTTTC.

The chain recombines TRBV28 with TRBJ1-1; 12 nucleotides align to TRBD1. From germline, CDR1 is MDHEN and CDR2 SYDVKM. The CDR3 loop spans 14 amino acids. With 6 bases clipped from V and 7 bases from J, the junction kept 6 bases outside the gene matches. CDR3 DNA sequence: TGTGCCAGCAGCCGGGACAGGGGGCTAGGTGAAGCTTTCTTT. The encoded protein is CASSRDRGLGEAFF. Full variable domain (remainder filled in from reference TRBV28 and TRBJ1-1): DVKVTQSSRYLVKRTGEKVFLECVQDMDHENMFWYRQDPGLGLRLIYFSYDVKMKEKGDIPEGYSVSREKKERFSLILESASTNQTSMYLCASSRDRGLGEAFFGQGTRLTVV.

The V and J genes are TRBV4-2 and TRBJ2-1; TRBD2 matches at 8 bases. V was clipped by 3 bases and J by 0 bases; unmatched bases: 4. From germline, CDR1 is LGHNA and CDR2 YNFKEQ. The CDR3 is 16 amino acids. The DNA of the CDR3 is TGTGCCAGCAGCCACCTAGCGGGCGCCTCCTACAATGAGCAGTTCTTC. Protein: CASSHLAGASYNEQFF.

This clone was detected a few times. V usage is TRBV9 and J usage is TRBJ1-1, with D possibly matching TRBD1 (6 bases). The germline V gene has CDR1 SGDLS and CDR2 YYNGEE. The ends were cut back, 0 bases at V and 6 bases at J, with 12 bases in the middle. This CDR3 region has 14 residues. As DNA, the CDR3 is TGTGCCAGCAGCGTAGAAGGCCCAGGGGCTGAAGCTTTCTTT. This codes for CASSVEGPGAEAFF.